This T cell receptor beta chain originates from a study of human T cells and chemical hapten exposure. This CDR3 is built from 16 residues. CDR1 SGHAT and CDR2 FQNNGV come from the germline V gene. The V segment lost 5 bases and the J segment 0 bases; nucleotides outside the gene matches: 7. Unfractionated whole blood was the source from which total RNA was extracted. The table lists this clonotype with many counts. The library attached unique molecular identifiers to individual cDNA molecules. Source study methods: There were a median of approximately 96,000 TCRs per sample, with a range from about 20,000 to 700,000. Each CDR3 protein gets one entry after TCRdb re-called the reads with MiXCR. Clone size and V and J calls follow TCRdb, not the original study. The sample has about 120,000 distinct CDR3 sequences, 8% to 9.5% seen once.

The TCR sequence derives from a human donor in good health. Some clones in this sample may be carry-over from other donors' samples. Sequenced input: whole blood. The gene calls are TRBV11-2 and TRBJ1-1; 9 nucleotides match TRBD1. For the CDR3, the DNA is TGTGCCAGCAGCAGACAGGGGGTGTTTATGAACACTGAAGCTTTCTTT. Its translation is CASSRQGVFMNTEAFF.